This T cell receptor (beta chain) stems from a study of radiation and T cells in renal cell carcinoma. Background on the study: Nephrectomy followed 15 Gy stereotactic body radiation by 4 weeks.

CDR1 and CDR2 (germline): ENHRY, SYGVKD. The CDR3 length is 14 residues. The V and J ends lost 10 bases and 1 base respectively, with 14 bases between them. Sequenced by immunoSEQ multiplex PCR; TCRdb stores in-frame clones only, minus some. The sample yields roughly 130,000 clones, 88% seen once. As to time point: baseline pretreatment blood. Treatment in this sample: 15 Gy SBRT to primary tumor, nephrectomy 4 weeks later. The clonotype originates from a woman in her forties or fifties with renal cell carcinoma. The specimen was blood, collected from a patient whose treatment included radiotherapy and nephrectomy. The chain joins TRBV10-3 to TRBJ1-5; D not certain. The CDR3 nucleotides read TGTGCCACCGGGAGGGAATCGAGCAATCAGCCCCAGCATTTT. As protein: CATGRESSNQPQHF.